Listed below are T cell receptor beta chains from one sample, sequenced in a study of blood T cell repertoires in COVID-19. The protocol was immunoSEQ multiplex PCR, while the TCRdb copy is restricted to in-frame clones and leaves out a portion. The repertoire holds approximately 70,000 clones, with about 90% as singletons. Sequencing used peripheral blood. Source of these receptors: a human donor with active COVID-19. The donor label of this sample is uncertain. The conserved cysteine and the conserved F or W are not part of the CDR3 here. Each record gives: CDR3 protein, D gene, J gene, clone size, V gene. D genes are given only for firm matches. Clone size is not always given. Where it is, it says once, few, many or a class for expanded clones.

CDR3aa: ATSEWGDQPQH
d_gene: -
j_gene: TRBJ1-5
abundance: -
v_gene: TRBV24-1

CDR3aa: ASTKSGLKNTEAF
d_gene: -
j_gene: TRBJ1-1
abundance: -
v_gene: TRBV7-9

CDR3aa: ASSEAGGLAGGHEQY
d_gene: TRBD2
j_gene: TRBJ2-7
abundance: -
v_gene: TRBV6-1

CDR3aa: ATSERQGAGGANVLT
d_gene: TRBD1
j_gene: TRBJ2-6
abundance: -
v_gene: TRBV15

CDR3aa: ASKTTGSGYYEQY
d_gene: -
j_gene: TRBJ2-7
abundance: -
v_gene: TRBV6-5

CDR3aa: ASSSNPPRDEAF
d_gene: -
j_gene: TRBJ1-1
abundance: -
v_gene: TRBV7-2

CDR3aa: ASSLLGLAQY
d_gene: TRBD2
j_gene: TRBJ2-4
abundance: -
v_gene: TRBV28

CDR3aa: ASSPQGVGSYEQY
d_gene: -
j_gene: TRBJ2-7
abundance: -
v_gene: TRBV18

CDR3aa: ASSHAGVSYNEQF
d_gene: TRBD2
j_gene: TRBJ2-1
abundance: -
v_gene: TRBV3-1/TRBV3-2

CDR3aa: ASSDAQGGEQY
d_gene: TRBD1
j_gene: TRBJ2-7
abundance: -
v_gene: TRBV28

CDR3aa: ASSLALNTYEQY
d_gene: -
j_gene: TRBJ2-7
abundance: -
v_gene: TRBV5-6

CDR3aa: ATSEASVLSSYNEQF
d_gene: -
j_gene: TRBJ2-1
abundance: -
v_gene: TRBV24-1

CDR3aa: ASSLREGDNSPLH
d_gene: -
j_gene: TRBJ1-6
abundance: -
v_gene: TRBV13

CDR3aa: ASSLSGPTGELF
d_gene: -
j_gene: TRBJ2-2
abundance: once
v_gene: TRBV28

CDR3aa: ASSYSHIQF
d_gene: -
j_gene: TRBJ2-1
abundance: -
v_gene: TRBV6-5

CDR3aa: ASSQERDTDTQY
d_gene: -
j_gene: TRBJ2-3
abundance: -
v_gene: TRBV4-3

CDR3aa: ASSYQPGQGVTEAF
d_gene: TRBD1
j_gene: TRBJ1-1
abundance: -
v_gene: TRBV7-3

CDR3aa: ASSVAEASGSPYNEQF
d_gene: TRBD2
j_gene: TRBJ2-1
abundance: -
v_gene: TRBV9

CDR3aa: ASSDPMGLTSGGYT
d_gene: -
j_gene: TRBJ1-2
abundance: -
v_gene: TRBV6-2/TRBV6-3

CDR3aa: ATGTGYMNEQF
d_gene: TRBD1
j_gene: TRBJ2-1
abundance: -
v_gene: TRBV7-6

CDR3aa: ASSLDTGDSGSPLH
d_gene: TRBD1
j_gene: TRBJ1-6
abundance: -
v_gene: TRBV28

CDR3aa: ASSLEGTSGRSSYNEQF
d_gene: TRBD2
j_gene: TRBJ2-1
abundance: -
v_gene: TRBV11-2

CDR3aa: ASSVTGSSSPLH
d_gene: -
j_gene: TRBJ1-6
abundance: -
v_gene: TRBV6-4

CDR3aa: ASSWGQGEEDEQY
d_gene: TRBD1
j_gene: TRBJ2-7
abundance: few
v_gene: TRBV7-9

CDR3aa: AWRPTGTTPYEQY
d_gene: TRBD2
j_gene: TRBJ2-7
abundance: -
v_gene: TRBV30

CDR3aa: ASSGRDRFNQPQH
d_gene: TRBD1
j_gene: TRBJ1-5
abundance: -
v_gene: TRBV7-8

CDR3aa: ASRRDTATNEKLF
d_gene: -
j_gene: TRBJ1-4
abundance: -
v_gene: TRBV5-1

CDR3aa: ASMTSPYNEQF
d_gene: TRBD2
j_gene: TRBJ2-1
abundance: -
v_gene: TRBV2

CDR3aa: AWSLGLAGLDTQY
d_gene: TRBD2
j_gene: TRBJ2-3
abundance: -
v_gene: TRBV30

CDR3aa: ASSPGQGSQPQH
d_gene: TRBD1
j_gene: TRBJ1-5
abundance: once
v_gene: TRBV28

CDR3aa: ASSERLAGDEQF
d_gene: TRBD2
j_gene: TRBJ2-1
abundance: -
v_gene: TRBV25-1

CDR3aa: ASRGTSGRANNEQF
d_gene: TRBD2
j_gene: TRBJ2-1
abundance: -
v_gene: TRBV28

CDR3aa: ASSLGTSGDTGELF
d_gene: TRBD2
j_gene: TRBJ2-2
abundance: -
v_gene: TRBV7-3

CDR3aa: ASSLGIEPYGYT
d_gene: -
j_gene: TRBJ1-2
abundance: -
v_gene: TRBV5-1

CDR3aa: ASSVPRSSYNEQF
d_gene: -
j_gene: TRBJ2-1
abundance: -
v_gene: TRBV19

CDR3aa: ASGGTGDRNEQF
d_gene: TRBD1
j_gene: TRBJ2-1
abundance: -
v_gene: TRBV2

CDR3aa: ASSPGNTDTQY
d_gene: -
j_gene: TRBJ2-3
abundance: -
v_gene: TRBV7-2

CDR3aa: ASSPLRGLANEKLF
d_gene: TRBD1
j_gene: TRBJ1-4
abundance: -
v_gene: TRBV28

CDR3aa: ATSKAGGWEQY
d_gene: TRBD2
j_gene: TRBJ2-7
abundance: -
v_gene: TRBV15

CDR3aa: ASSVADYGYT
d_gene: -
j_gene: TRBJ1-2
abundance: -
v_gene: TRBV28

CDR3aa: ASSLVGTIGNTIY
d_gene: -
j_gene: TRBJ1-3
abundance: -
v_gene: TRBV5-5

CDR3aa: ASSRDTLAPQPQH
d_gene: -
j_gene: TRBJ1-5
abundance: -
v_gene: TRBV7-9

CDR3aa: ASSASGMVETQY
d_gene: TRBD2
j_gene: TRBJ2-5
abundance: -
v_gene: TRBV28

CDR3aa: ASRGLPGQGGNEQY
d_gene: TRBD1
j_gene: TRBJ2-7
abundance: -
v_gene: TRBV27

CDR3aa: SVEQGSLSYNEQF
d_gene: -
j_gene: TRBJ2-1
abundance: -
v_gene: TRBV29-1

CDR3aa: ASSFTGTGGEQY
d_gene: TRBD1
j_gene: TRBJ2-7
abundance: -
v_gene: TRBV27

CDR3aa: ASSARTSSNNEQF
d_gene: TRBD2
j_gene: TRBJ2-1
abundance: -
v_gene: TRBV7-2

CDR3aa: AISDRTGFTYEQY
d_gene: TRBD1
j_gene: TRBJ2-7
abundance: -
v_gene: TRBV10-3

CDR3aa: ASRYTPGTSGRFPYEQY
d_gene: TRBD2
j_gene: TRBJ2-7
abundance: -
v_gene: TRBV11-3

CDR3aa: AAKGLENTEAF
d_gene: -
j_gene: TRBJ1-1
abundance: -
v_gene: TRBV12-3/TRBV12-4

CDR3aa: ASSTGTGSNYGYT
d_gene: TRBD1
j_gene: TRBJ1-2
abundance: -
v_gene: TRBV7-9

CDR3aa: ASSLARRGSPLH
d_gene: -
j_gene: TRBJ1-6
abundance: -
v_gene: TRBV7-9

CDR3aa: ASSPGLAGYEQY
d_gene: TRBD2
j_gene: TRBJ2-7
abundance: -
v_gene: TRBV6-5